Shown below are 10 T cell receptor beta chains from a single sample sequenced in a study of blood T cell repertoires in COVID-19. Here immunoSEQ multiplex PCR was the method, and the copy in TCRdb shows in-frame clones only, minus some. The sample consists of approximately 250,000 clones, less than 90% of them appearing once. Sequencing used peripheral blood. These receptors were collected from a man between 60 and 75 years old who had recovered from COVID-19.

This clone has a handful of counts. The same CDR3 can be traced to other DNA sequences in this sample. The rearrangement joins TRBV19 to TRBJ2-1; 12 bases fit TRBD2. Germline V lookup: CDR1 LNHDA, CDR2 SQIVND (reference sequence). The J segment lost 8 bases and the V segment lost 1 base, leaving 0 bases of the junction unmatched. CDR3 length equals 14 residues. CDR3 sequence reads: CASSIGLAGDEQFF. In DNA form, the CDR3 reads TGTGCCAGTAGTATAGGACTAGCGGGAGATGAGCAGTTCTTC.

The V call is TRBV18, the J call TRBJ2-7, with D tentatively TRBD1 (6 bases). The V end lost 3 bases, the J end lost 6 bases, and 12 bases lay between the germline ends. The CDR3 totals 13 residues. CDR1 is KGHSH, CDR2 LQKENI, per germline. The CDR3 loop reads CASSPQTGREQYF. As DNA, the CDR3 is TGTGCCAGCTCACCTCAGACAGGACGCGAGCAGTACTTC. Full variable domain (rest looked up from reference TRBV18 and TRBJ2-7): NAGVMQNPRHLVRRRGQEARLRCSPMKGHSHVYWYRQLPEEGLKFMVYLQKENIIDESGMPKERFSAEFPKEGPSILRIQQVVRGDSAAYFCASSPQTGREQYFGPGTRLTVT.

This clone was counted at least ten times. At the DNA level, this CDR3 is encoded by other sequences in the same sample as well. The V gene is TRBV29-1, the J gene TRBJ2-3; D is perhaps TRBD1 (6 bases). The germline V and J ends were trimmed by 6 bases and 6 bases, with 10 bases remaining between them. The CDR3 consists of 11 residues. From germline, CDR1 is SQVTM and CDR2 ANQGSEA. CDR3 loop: CSVPGVDTQYF. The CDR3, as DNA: TGCAGCGTGCCAGGGGTGGATACGCAGTATTTT.

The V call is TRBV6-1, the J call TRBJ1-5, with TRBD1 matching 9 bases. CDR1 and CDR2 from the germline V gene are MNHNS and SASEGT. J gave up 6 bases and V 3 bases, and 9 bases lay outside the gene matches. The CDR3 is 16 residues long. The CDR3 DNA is TGTGCCAGCAGTGACCTCCCGGGACAGGGTAGTCAGCCCCAGCATTTT. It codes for CASSDLPGQGSQPQHF.

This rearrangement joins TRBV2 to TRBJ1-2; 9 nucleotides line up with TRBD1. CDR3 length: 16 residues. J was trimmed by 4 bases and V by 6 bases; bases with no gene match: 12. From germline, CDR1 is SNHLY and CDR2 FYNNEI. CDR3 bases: TGTGCCAGCAGAAGGGACAGGGTCCCAACTACCTATGGCTACACCTTC. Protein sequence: CASRRDRVPTTYGYTF.

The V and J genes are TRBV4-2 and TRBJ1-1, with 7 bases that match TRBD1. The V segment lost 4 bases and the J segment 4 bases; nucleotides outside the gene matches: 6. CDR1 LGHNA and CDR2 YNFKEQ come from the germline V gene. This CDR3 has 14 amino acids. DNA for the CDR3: TGTGCCAGCAGCCCACGACAGGGTGGCACTGAAGCTTTCTTT. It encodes CASSPRQGGTEAFF.

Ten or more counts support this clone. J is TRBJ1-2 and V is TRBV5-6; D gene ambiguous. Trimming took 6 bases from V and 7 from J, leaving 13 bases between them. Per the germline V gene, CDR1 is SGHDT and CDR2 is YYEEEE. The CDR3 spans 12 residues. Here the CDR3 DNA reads TGTGCCAGCAACACACAGAGGGCTGGCTACACCTTC. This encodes CASNTQRAGYTF.

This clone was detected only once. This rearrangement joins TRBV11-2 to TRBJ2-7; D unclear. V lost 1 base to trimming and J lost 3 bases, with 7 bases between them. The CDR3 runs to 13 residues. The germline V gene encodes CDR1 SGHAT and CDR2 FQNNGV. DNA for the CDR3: TGTGCCAGCAGCTTAGGCGCAGGCTACGAGCAGTACTTC. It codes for CASSLGAGYEQYF.

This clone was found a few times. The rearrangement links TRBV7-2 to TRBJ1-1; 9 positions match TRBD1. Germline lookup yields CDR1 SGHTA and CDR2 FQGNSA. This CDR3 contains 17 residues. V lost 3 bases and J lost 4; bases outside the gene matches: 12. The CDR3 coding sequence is TGTGCCAGCAGCTTTCTTACCGGGACAGGGAGGCGCACTGAAGCTTTCTTT. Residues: CASSFLTGTGRRTEAFF.

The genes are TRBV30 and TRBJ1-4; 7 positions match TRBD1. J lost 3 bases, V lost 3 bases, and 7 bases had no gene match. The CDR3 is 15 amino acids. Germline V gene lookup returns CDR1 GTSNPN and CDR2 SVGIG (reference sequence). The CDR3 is CAWSPRQGSNEKLFF. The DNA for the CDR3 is TGTGCCTGGAGCCCAAGACAGGGCTCTAATGAAAAACTGTTTTTT. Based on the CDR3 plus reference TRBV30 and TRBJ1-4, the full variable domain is SQTIHQWPATLVQPVGSPLSLECTVEGTSNPNLYWYRQAAGRGLQLLFYSVGIGQISSEVPQNLSASRPQDRQFILSSKKLLLSDSGFYLCAWSPRQGSNEKLFFGSGTQLSVL.